This TCR beta chain was sequenced during a study of CD8+CD57+ T cells in acquired aplastic anemia. Per germline, CDR1 SGHAT and CDR2 FQDESV (reference sequence). The CDR3 length is 15 residues. The ends lost 3 bases at V and 8 bases at J; junction bases unmatched: 10. Genomic DNA was employed as the template in profiling TCR beta VDJ and CDR3. In TCRdb, the reads were re-called with MiXCR into one record per CDR3 protein. This table has about 200,000 distinct CDR3 sequences, 34% appearing once. Remarks on this clonotype: With a much larger clone just one base away, this may be a read error.

The chain uses TRBV11-1 and TRBJ2-1; 7 nucleotides line up with TRBD2. The sequencing input was sorted CD4+, CD8+, or CD8+CD57+ T cells (not recorded which) from PBMCs. The sequence was collected from a human donor in good health, serving as a control. CDR3 bases: TGTGCCAGCAGCTTCGCGGGAGAGCTTGGCGATGAGCAGTTCTTC. Its protein product is CASSFAGELGDEQFF.